This TCR beta chain was profiled in a study of cytomegalovirus exposure and HLA in healthy donors. The CDR3 spans 16 residues. Germline values: CDR1 MGHDK, CDR2 SYGVNS. The V end was cut by 3 bases, the J end by 5 bases, with 19 bases between. In the PCR, 60 Vbeta and 13 Jbeta primers were used. Sequencing was performed with immunoSEQ multiplex PCR; in TCRdb, only in-frame clones are kept and a portion is missing. Its listing shows roughly 30,000 clones. This clonotype originated in a middle-aged woman in good health and CMV-seropositive. Sequencing was carried out using PBMCs. This chain connects TRBV25-1 to TRBJ2-5, with D tentatively TRBD1 (5 bases). For the CDR3, the DNA is TGTGCCAGCAGTGACCCGACAGAGAGCCCTAGGGAGACCCAGTACTTC. Its protein product is CASSDPTESPRETQYF.